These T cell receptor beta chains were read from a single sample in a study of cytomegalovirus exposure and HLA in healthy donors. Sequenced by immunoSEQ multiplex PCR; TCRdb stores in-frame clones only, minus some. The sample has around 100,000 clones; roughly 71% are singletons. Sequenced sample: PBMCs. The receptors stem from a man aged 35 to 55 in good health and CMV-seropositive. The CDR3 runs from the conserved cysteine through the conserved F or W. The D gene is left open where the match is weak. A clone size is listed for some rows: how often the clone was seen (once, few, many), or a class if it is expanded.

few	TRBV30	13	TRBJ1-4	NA	CAWDPGSNEKLFF	TGTGCCTGGGACCCAGGGTCCAACGAAAAACTGTTTTTT
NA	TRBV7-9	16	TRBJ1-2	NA	CASSLDFLFPPNGYTF	TGTGCCAGCAGCTTAGACTTTTTGTTTCCCCCTAATGGCTACACCTTC
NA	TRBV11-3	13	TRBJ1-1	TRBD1	CASSTGQGSRAFF	TGTGCCAGCAGCACTGGACAGGGGTCTAGAGCTTTCTTT
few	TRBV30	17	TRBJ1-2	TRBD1	CAWSYLPAGQGAKGYTF	TGTGCCTGGAGTTACCTCCCGGCGGGACAGGGGGCGAAAGGCTACACCTTC
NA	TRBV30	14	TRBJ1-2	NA	CAWSKGSRGYGYTF	TGTGCCTGGTCCAAAGGCAGCCGGGGCTATGGCTACACCTTC
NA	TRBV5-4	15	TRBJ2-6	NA	CASSFLSSGANVLTF	TGTGCCAGCAGCTTTTTGAGCTCTGGGGCCAACGTCCTGACTTTC
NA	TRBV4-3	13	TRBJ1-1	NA	CASSQDRLTEAFF	TGCGCCAGCAGCCAAGACAGACTGACTGAAGCTTTCTTT
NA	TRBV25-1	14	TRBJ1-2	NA	CASSYIQGNYGYTF	TGTGCCAGCAGTTACATCCAGGGTAACTATGGCTACACCTTC
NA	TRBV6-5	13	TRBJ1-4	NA	CASSYSTGGKLFF	TGTGCCAGCAGTTACAGCACGGGAGGAAAACTGTTTTTT
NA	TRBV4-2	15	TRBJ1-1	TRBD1	CASSQPTGGNTEAFF	TGTGCCAGCAGCCAACCGACAGGGGGGAACACTGAAGCTTTCTTT
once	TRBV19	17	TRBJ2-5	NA	CASSMVPGLGYQETQYF	TGTGCCAGTAGTATGGTGCCGGGACTGGGGTACCAAGAGACCCAGTACTTC
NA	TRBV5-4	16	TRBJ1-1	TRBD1	CASSYGPNDRENEAFF	TGTGCCAGCAGCTACGGCCCGAACGACAGGGAAAATGAAGCTTTCTTT
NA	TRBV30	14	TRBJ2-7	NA	CACPVAGALYEQYF	TGTGCCTGCCCCGTGGCAGGCGCTCTCTACGAGCAGTACTTC
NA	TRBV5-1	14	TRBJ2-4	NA	CASRSGDPKNIQYF	TGCGCCAGCAGGTCCGGGGATCCCAAAAACATTCAGTACTTC
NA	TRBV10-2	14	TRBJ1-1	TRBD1	CASSESRGLAEAFF	TGCGCCAGCAGTGAAAGCAGGGGGCTTGCTGAAGCTTTCTTT
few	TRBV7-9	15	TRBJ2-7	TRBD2	CASSRTSGSIYEQYF	TGTGCCAGCAGCCGGACTAGCGGGAGTATCTACGAGCAGTACTTC
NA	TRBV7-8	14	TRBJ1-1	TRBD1	CASSLRGQDTEAFF	TGTGCCAGCAGCTTAAGGGGGCAGGACACTGAAGCTTTCTTT
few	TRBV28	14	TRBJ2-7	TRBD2	CASSFRGSSGEQYF	TGTGCCAGCAGTTTCCGCGGGAGTTCCGGCGAGCAGTACTTC
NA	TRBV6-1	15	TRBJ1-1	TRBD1	CASRGQASMNTEAFF	TGTGCCAGCAGGGGACAGGCCAGCATGAACACTGAAGCTTTCTTT
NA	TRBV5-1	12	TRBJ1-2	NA	CASSFDGRGYTF	TGCGCCAGCAGCTTTGATGGGCGCGGCTACACCTTC
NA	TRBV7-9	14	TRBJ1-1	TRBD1	CASSRTGAYTEAFF	TGTGCCAGCAGCAGGACAGGGGCATACACTGAAGCTTTCTTT
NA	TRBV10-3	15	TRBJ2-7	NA	CAISESAGSPYEQYF	TGTGCCATCAGTGAGTCGGCGGGTTCTCCCTACGAGCAGTACTTC
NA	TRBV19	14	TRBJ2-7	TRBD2	CASSIGGRTDEQYF	TGTGCCAGTAGTATTGGCGGGAGAACCGACGAGCAGTACTTC
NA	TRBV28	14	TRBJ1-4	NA	CASTYRDWNEKLFF	TGTGCCAGCACCTACAGGGATTGGAACGAAAAACTGTTTTTT
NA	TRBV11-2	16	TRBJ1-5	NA	CASSAYTGNNNQPQHF	TGTGCCAGCAGCGCGTATACGGGGAATAACAATCAGCCCCAGCATTTT
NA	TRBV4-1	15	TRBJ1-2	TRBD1	CASSQGTGAPRGYTF	TGCGCCAGCAGCCAAGGGACAGGGGCTCCTCGGGGCTACACCTTC
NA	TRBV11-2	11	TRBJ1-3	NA	CASSERDTIYF	TGTGCCAGCTCGGAGAGGGACACCATATATTTT
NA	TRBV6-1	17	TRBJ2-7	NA	CASSKGTASEKRYEQYF	TGTGCCAGCAGTAAAGGGACGGCTAGCGAGAAACGCTACGAGCAGTACTTC
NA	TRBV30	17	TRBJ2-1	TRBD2	CAWREGRELAGKLEQFF	TGTGCCTGGAGAGAAGGGCGTGAACTAGCGGGGAAACTGGAGCAGTTCTTC
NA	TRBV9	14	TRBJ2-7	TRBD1	CASSVGQETYEQYF	TGTGCCAGCAGCGTGGGACAGGAAACCTACGAGCAGTACTTC